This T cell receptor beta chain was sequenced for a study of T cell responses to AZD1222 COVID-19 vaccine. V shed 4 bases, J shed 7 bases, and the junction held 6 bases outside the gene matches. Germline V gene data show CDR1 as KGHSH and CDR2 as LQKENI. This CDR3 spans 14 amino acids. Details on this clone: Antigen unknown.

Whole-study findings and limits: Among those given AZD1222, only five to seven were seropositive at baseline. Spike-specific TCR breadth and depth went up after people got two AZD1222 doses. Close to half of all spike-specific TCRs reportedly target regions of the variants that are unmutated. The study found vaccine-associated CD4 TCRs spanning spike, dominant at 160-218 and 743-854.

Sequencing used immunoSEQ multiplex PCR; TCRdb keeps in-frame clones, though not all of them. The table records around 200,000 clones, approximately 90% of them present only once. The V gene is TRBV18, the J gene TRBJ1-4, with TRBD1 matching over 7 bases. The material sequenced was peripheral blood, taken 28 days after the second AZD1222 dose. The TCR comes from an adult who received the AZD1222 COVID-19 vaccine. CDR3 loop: CASSRGGTAEKLFF. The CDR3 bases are TGTGCCAGCTCACGGGGGGGGACAGCTGAAAAACTGTTTTTT.